This T cell receptor beta chain originates from a study of T cell responses to AZD1222 COVID-19 vaccine. Background on the study: Researchers grouped second doses given at about 4 or about 12 weeks into one pool. General observations from the study: The reported proportion of spike-specific TCRs targeting unmutated variant regions was nearly half. Of the AZD1222 recipients, only five or six were seropositive at baseline.

Worth noting for this clone: What it binds is not known.

Some clones are missing from TCRdb's copy, which holds only in-frame ones; the method was immunoSEQ multiplex PCR. The sample contains some 100,000 clones, around 87% of which appear only once. V lost 2 bases and J 4 bases, leaving 14 bases between the germline ends. CDR3 length: 15 amino acids. Germline V gene sequence: CDR1 MGHRA, CDR2 YSYEKL. This sequence joins TRBV4-1 and TRBJ1-2; unclear D gene. The input for sequencing was peripheral blood, taken on day 0 of AZD1222 vaccination. The TCR was taken from an adult in good health. CDR3 DNA: TGCGCCAGCAGCCAACAGAGGATGGGAACCTATGGCTACACCTTC. Protein: CASSQQRMGTYGYTF.